This T cell receptor beta chain was identified during a study of blood T cell repertoires in COVID-19. At the level of the study: Acute-phase and convalescent COVID-19 samples originated in the United States, Italy and Spain. Sample material is recorded as cDNA or gDNA derived from T cells, B-cell-depleted T cells, or PBMCs.

The germline CDR1 and CDR2 sequences are MRHNA and SNTAGT. Between the trimmed V and J ends, which lost 4 bases and 0 bases, there was a span of 11 bases. CDR3 length: 15 residues. In the study's own analysis: How many nucleated cells were present was estimated from reference gene primer amplification. Produced via immunoSEQ multiplex PCR; TCRdb's table is partial and in-frame only. Clonal size and the V and J genes are those of that table, whereas D and trimming came from the DNA. This table has about 300,000 clones, around 88% appearing once. The sample was peripheral blood. This sequence was found in a woman in her forties or fifties with acute or convalescent COVID-19. The rearrangement uses TRBV6-4 and TRBJ2-3, with D tentatively TRBD1 (5 bases). The CDR3 DNA is TGTGCCAGCAGTGCCACAGGATTTAGCACAGATACGCAGTATTTT. Translating it yields CASSATGFSTDTQYF.